This TCR beta chain was observed in a study of blood T cell repertoires in COVID-19. Study-level information: The United States, Italy and Spain were the sources of the acute and convalescent COVID-19 samples.

Cohort allocation depended upon clinical history that participants reported. Recovered status in Cohort 3 required two negative PCRs, clearance, or symptom resolution. Libraries were prepared by immunoSEQ multiplex PCR; TCRdb keeps only in-frame clonotypes and omits some of them. The sample yields about 150,000 clones, around 73% seen once. The sample was PBMCs or T cells enriched from blood (not recorded which). This clonotype was obtained from a woman aged 45-65 years who had recovered from COVID-19.

This CDR3 reads CASSLGDNSYNSPLHF. The DNA of the CDR3 is TGTGCCAGCAGCTTGGGGGACAACTCCTATAATTCACCCCTCCACTTT. The rearrangement uses TRBV7-8 and TRBJ1-6, with a tentative D call TRBD1 (6 bases). This CDR3 is built from 16 residues. Germline V gene sequence: CDR1 SGHVS, CDR2 FQNEAQ. The germline V and J ends were trimmed by 3 bases and 0 bases, with 9 bases remaining between them.